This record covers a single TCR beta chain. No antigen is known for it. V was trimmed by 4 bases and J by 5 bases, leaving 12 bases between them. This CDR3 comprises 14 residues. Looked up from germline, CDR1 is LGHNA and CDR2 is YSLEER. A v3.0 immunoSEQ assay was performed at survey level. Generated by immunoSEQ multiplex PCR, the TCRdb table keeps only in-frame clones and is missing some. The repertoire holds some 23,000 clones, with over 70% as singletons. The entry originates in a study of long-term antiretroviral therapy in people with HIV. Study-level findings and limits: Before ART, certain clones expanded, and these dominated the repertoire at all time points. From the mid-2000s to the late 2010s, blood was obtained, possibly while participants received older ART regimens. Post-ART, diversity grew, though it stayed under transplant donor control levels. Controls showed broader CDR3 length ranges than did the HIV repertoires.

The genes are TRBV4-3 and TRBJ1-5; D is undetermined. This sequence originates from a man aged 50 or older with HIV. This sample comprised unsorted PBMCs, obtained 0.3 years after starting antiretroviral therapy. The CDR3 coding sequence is TGCGCCAGCAGCCCAGAGGGATGGGATCAGCCCCAGCATTTT. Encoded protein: CASSPEGWDQPQHF.